This record looks at one T cell receptor beta chain sequence and its context. Sequencing was performed with immunoSEQ multiplex PCR; in TCRdb, only in-frame clones are kept and a portion is missing. Of about 54,000 clones in the sample, just under 90% are singletons; the top ten hold 0.5% to 0.75%. These data originate in a study of T cell changes during pregnancy in multiple sclerosis. This clonotype originated in a female donor with multiple sclerosis, enrolled in a pregnancy study. This specimen consisted of CD4+ T cells from peripheral blood mononuclear cells, obtained in the first trimester of pregnancy.

CDR3 DNA: TGTGCCAGCAAATACAGGGGGCTGAACACTGAAGCTTTCTTT. It is translated as CASKYRGLNTEAFF. The V call is TRBV2, the J call TRBJ1-1; TRBD1 matches 9 bases. The CDR3 totals 14 residues. In germline, CDR1 is SNHLY, CDR2 FYNNEI. V trimming: 7 bases; J trimming: 0 bases; junction bases outside the gene matches: 3.